Each of the 21 T cell receptor beta chains below was sequenced from the same sample in a study of monozygotic twins with inflammatory bowel disease. TCRdb re-called the 5' RACE reads, yielding one record per CDR3 amino acid sequence without DNA. This table lists 350,000 to 550,000 distinct CDR3 sequences. The specimen sequenced was blood. These receptors were obtained from a human donor with ulcerative colitis or Crohn's disease, or a healthy co-twin of an affected twin (not recorded which).

This chain joins TRBV29-1 and TRBJ1-1. CDR1 is SQVTM, CDR2 ANQGSEA, per germline. The CDR3 consists of 11 residues. The CDR3 here is CSVATNTEAFF.

The rearrangement joins TRBV29-1 to TRBJ1-1. In germline, CDR1 is SQVTM, CDR2 ANQGSEA. There are 15 residues in the CDR3. CDR3 residues: CSVDGGRLMNTEAFF.

The rearrangement joins TRBV7-9 to TRBJ2-1; without DNA, the TCRdb call of TRBD1 cannot be checked. The CDR3 extends over 14 amino acids. From germline, CDR1 is SEHNR and CDR2 FQNEAQ (reference sequence). The CDR3: CASSLDRTTNEQFF.

CDR3 sequence: CASSQSRGPRELFF. The rearrangement links TRBV6-1 to TRBJ2-2; TCRdb outputs TRBD1, but without DNA this stays unchecked. CDR1 MNHNS and CDR2 SASEGT come from the germline V gene. This CDR3 has 14 residues.

This chain joins TRBV19 and TRBJ2-1; with no DNA, the TCRdb D assignment of TRBD1 cannot be verified. This CDR3 is built from 16 residues. Per germline, CDR1 LNHDA and CDR2 SQIVND (reference sequence). This CDR3 reads CASSTRDRATYNEQFF. Looking up the rest from reference TRBV19 and TRBJ2-1 gives the full variable domain: DGGITQSPKYLFRKEGQNVTLSCEQNLNHDAMYWYRQDPGQGLRLIYYSQIVNDFQKGDIAEGYSVSREKKESFPLTVTSAQKNPTAFYLCASSTRDRATYNEQFFGPGTRLTVL.

This chain uses TRBV7-9 with TRBJ2-5; as DNA is missing, the TRBD2 call by TCRdb cannot be tested. CDR1 is SEHNR and CDR2 is FQNEAQ in the germline V gene (reference sequence). The CDR3 is made up of 15 amino acids. CDR3 amino acids: CASSLSASGIETQYF.

This chain uses TRBV20-1 with TRBJ2-2; TCRdb's D gene call, TRBD1, goes unchecked for lack of DNA. The CDR3 has 14 amino acids. CDR1 is DFQATT and CDR2 is SNEGSKA in the germline V gene (reference sequence). The CDR3 region is CSASRQGAHGELFF.

V and J are TRBV4-3 and TRBJ2-5. CDR3 length equals 15 residues. Per germline, CDR1 LGHNA and CDR2 YSLEER. CDR3 sequence reads: CASSQDLGTGETQYF.

The genes are TRBV10-3 and TRBJ2-2; the TRBD1 assignment by TCRdb is unverifiable without DNA. The CDR3 loop spans 18 amino acids. The V gene's germline CDR1 is ENHRY and CDR2 SYGVKD. The CDR3 reads CAIFHPAPGQKNTGELFF.

The chain is built from TRBV7-2 and TRBJ2-1; TCRdb outputs TRBD1, but without DNA this stays unchecked. Looked up from germline, CDR1 is SGHTA and CDR2 is FQGNSA. The CDR3 sequence is 17 residues long. The CDR3 spells CASSFFPGTGKTNEQFF.

V gene TRBV12-3 or TRBV12-4 combines with J gene TRBJ1-3; TCRdb indicates TRBD1, and absent DNA this call remains unverified. The CDR3 is 18 residues long. The CDR3 loop reads CASSHKVTGLFSGNTIYF.

This chain uses TRBV11-2 with TRBJ1-2; TCRdb's assignment of TRBD1 cannot be checked, as there is no DNA. The germline V gene encodes CDR1 SGHAT and CDR2 FQNNGV. The CDR3 has 15 residues. This CDR3 is CASSLDPGDSYGYTF.

The V gene is TRBV2, the J gene TRBJ2-1; TCRdb returns TRBD2, unconfirmable since there is no DNA. The V gene's germline CDR1 is SNHLY and CDR2 FYNNEI. CDR3 length equals 21 residues. CDR3 amino acids: CASSLRPGLAGGQSSYNEQFF. Filled out from reference TRBV2 and TRBJ2-1, the complete variable domain reads EPEVTQTPSHQVTQMGQEVILRCVPISNHLYFYWYRQILGQKVEFLVSFYNNEISEKSEIFDDQFSVERPDGSNFTLKIRSTKLEDSAMYFCASSLRPGLAGGQSSYNEQFFGPGTRLTVL.

J is TRBJ1-4 and V is TRBV20-1; TCRdb indicates TRBD1, and absent DNA this call remains unverified. The germline V gene encodes CDR1 DFQATT and CDR2 SNEGSKA (reference sequence). The CDR3 is 13 residues long. The CDR3: CSAQDREAEKLFF.

V is TRBV5-1 and J is TRBJ2-3. Per germline, CDR1 SGHRS and CDR2 YFSETQ. CDR3 size: 16 residues. This chain's CDR3 is CASSLPQSSSTDTQYF.

The chain has TRBV28 and TRBJ1-2. Germline assignment: CDR1 MDHEN and CDR2 SYDVKM. This CDR3 contains 15 residues. The CDR3 here is CASSLSAGPIYGYTF.

This chain's CDR3 is CASSLVGQVGVNEQFF. The V gene is TRBV5-1, the J gene TRBJ2-1; the TRBD1 assignment by TCRdb is unverifiable without DNA. CDR3 length: 16 residues. Per the germline V gene, CDR1 is SGHRS and CDR2 is YFSETQ.

The gene calls are TRBV7-3 and TRBJ1-6; as DNA is missing, the TRBD1 call by TCRdb cannot be tested. Germline CDR1 is SGHTA and CDR2 is FQGTGA. The CDR3 has 14 residues. The CDR3 sequence is CASSTTGYGSPLHF. Complete variable domain (other parts from reference TRBV7-3 and TRBJ1-6): GAGVSQTPSNKVTEKGKYVELRCDPISGHTALYWYRQSLGQGPEFLIYFQGTGAADDSGLPNDRFFAVRPEGSVSTLKIQRTERGDSAVYLCASSTTGYGSPLHFGNGTRLTVT.

The genes are TRBV7-8 and TRBJ1-2; TCRdb calls TRBD1, which cannot be checked without DNA. There are 15 residues in the CDR3. Germline assignment: CDR1 SGHVS and CDR2 FQNEAQ. CDR3: CASSVRDRGMQGYTF.

V gene TRBV5-1 combines with J gene TRBJ2-1; lacking DNA, the TRBD2 call made by TCRdb goes unchecked. CDR1 and CDR2 from the germline V gene are SGHRS and YFSETQ. The CDR3 has 16 amino acids. The CDR3: CASSLPGTSGIGEQFF.

The V and J genes are TRBV4-2 and TRBJ2-7. The germline gives CDR1 LGHNA, CDR2 YNFKEQ. CDR3 size: 17 residues. CDR3 residues: CASSQEDGRIPIYEQYF.